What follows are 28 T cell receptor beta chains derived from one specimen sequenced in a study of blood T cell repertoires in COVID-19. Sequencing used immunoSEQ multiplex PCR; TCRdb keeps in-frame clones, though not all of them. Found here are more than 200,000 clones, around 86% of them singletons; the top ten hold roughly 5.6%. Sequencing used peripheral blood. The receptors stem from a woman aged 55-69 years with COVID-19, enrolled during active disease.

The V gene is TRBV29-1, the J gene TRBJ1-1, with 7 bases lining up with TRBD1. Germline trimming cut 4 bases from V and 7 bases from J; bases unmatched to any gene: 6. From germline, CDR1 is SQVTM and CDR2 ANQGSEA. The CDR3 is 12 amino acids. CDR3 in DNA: TGCAGCGTTGGAGGATGGGACAGTGAAGCTTTCTTT. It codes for CSVGGWDSEAFF.

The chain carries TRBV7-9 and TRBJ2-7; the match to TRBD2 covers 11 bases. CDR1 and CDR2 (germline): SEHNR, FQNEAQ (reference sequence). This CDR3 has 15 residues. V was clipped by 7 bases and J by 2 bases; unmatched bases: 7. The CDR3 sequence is CASKKGTSGAYEQYF. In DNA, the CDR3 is TGTGCCAGCAAAAAAGGGACTAGCGGTGCCTACGAGCAGTACTTC.

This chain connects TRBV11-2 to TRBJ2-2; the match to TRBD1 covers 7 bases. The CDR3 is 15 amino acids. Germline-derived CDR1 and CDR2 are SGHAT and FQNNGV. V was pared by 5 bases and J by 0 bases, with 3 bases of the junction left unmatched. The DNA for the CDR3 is TGTGCCAGCAGCACTGGGACAGCGAACACCGGGGAGCTGTTTTTT. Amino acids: CASSTGTANTGELFF.

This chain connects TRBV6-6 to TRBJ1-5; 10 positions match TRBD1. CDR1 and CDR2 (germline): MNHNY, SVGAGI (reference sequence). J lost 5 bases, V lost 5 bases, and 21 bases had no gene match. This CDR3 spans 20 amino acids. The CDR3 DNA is TGTGCCAGCAGTCGACTTAGGGACAGGGGACGGCCTTCTGCGGATCAGCCCCAGCATTTT. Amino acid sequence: CASSRLRDRGRPSADQPQHF.

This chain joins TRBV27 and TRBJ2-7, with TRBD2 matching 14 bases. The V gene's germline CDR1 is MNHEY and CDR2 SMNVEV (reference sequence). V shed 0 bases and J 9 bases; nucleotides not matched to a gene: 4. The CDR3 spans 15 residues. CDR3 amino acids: CASSLSGLAGEVQYF. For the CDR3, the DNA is TGTGCCAGCAGTTTATCGGGACTAGCGGGAGAGGTGCAGTACTTC.

The CDR3 spells CASSALGAGGYGYTF. In DNA form, the CDR3 reads TGTGCCAGCAGCGCCCTTGGGGCAGGGGGTTATGGCTACACCTTC. This sequence joins TRBV11-2 and TRBJ1-2; 7 bases are shared with TRBD1. V was pared by 5 bases and J by 5 bases, with 11 bases of the junction left unmatched. The length of the CDR3 is 15 residues. Germline V CDR1 and CDR2: SGHAT, FQNNGV.

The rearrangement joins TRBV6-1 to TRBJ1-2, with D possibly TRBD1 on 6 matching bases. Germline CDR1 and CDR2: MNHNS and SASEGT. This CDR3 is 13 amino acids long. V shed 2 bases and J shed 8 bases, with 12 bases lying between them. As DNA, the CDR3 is TGTGCCAGCAGTGAAAAGGCAGGGGTAGGCTACACCTTC. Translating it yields CASSEKAGVGYTF.

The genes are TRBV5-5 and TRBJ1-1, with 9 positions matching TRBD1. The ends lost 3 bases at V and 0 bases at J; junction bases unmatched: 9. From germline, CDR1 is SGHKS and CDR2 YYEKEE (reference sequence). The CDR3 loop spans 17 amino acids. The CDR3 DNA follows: TGTGCCAGCAGCTCAGGGACAGGGAGTGGACTGAACACTGAAGCTTTCTTT. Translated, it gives CASSSGTGSGLNTEAFF.

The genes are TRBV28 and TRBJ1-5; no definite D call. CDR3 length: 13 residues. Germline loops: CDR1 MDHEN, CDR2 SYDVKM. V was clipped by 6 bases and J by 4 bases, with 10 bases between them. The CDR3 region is CASSIPGNQPQHF. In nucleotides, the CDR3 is TGTGCCAGCAGCATCCCGGGGAATCAGCCCCAGCATTTT.

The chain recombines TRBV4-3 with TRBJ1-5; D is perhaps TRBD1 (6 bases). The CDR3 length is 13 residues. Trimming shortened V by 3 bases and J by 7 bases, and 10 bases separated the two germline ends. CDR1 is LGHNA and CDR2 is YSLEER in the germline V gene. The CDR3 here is CASSHGGGQPQHF. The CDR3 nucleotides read TGCGCCAGCAGCCACGGGGGGGGCCAGCCCCAGCATTTT.

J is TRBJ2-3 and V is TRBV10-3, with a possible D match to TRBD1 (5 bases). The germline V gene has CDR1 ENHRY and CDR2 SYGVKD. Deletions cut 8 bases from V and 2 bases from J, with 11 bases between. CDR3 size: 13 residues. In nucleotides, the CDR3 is TGTGCCATCTCTCTTGGGGCCACAGATACGCAGTATTTT. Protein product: CAISLGATDTQYF.

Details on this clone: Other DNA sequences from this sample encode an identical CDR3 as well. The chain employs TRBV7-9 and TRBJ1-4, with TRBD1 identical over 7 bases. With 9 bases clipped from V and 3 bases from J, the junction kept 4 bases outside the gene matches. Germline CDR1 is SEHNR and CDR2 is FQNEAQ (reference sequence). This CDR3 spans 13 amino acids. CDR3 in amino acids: CASRQGANEKLFF. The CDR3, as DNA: TGTGCCAGTCGACAGGGCGCTAATGAAAAACTGTTTTTT.

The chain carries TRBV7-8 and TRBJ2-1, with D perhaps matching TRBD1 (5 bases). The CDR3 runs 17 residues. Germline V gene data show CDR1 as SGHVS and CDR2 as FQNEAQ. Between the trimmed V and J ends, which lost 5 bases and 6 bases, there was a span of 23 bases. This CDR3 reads CASSGRIQVTSGNEQFF. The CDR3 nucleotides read TGTGCCAGCAGCGGCCGAATACAGGTTACATCCGGCAATGAGCAGTTCTTC.

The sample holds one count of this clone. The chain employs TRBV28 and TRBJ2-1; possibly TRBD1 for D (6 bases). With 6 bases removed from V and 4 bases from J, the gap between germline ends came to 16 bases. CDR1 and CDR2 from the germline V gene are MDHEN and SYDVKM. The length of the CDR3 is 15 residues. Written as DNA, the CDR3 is TGTGCCAGCAGCCGACAGGTCCTGGGATACAATGAGCAGTTCTTC. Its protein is CASSRQVLGYNEQFF.

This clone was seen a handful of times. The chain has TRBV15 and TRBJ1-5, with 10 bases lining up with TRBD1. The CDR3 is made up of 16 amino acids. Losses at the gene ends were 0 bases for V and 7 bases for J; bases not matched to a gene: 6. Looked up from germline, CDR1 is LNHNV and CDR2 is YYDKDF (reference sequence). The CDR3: CATSRDRQGAGQPQHF. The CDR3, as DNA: TGTGCCACCAGCAGAGATCGACAGGGGGCAGGACAGCCCCAGCATTTT.

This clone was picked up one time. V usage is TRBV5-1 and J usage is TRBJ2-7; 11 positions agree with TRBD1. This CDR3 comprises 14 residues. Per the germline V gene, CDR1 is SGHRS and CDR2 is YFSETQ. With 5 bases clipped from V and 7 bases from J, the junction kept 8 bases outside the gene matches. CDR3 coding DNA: TGCGCCAGCAGTCGGGACAGGGGGACGGGGGAGCAGTACTTC. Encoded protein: CASSRDRGTGEQYF. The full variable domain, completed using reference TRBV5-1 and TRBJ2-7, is KAGVTQTPRYLIKTRGQQVTLSCSPISGHRSVSWYQQTPGQGLQFLFEYFSETQRNKGNFPGRFSGRQFSNSRSEMNVSTLELGDSALYLCASSRDRGTGEQYFGPGTRLTVT.

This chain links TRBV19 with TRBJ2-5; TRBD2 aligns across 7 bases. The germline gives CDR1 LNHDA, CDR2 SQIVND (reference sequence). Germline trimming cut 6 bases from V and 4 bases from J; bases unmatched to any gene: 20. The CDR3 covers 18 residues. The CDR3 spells CASSRVGGREGRSETQYF. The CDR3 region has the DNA TGTGCCAGTAGCCGAGTGGGGGGAAGGGAGGGAAGGTCAGAGACCCAGTACTTC. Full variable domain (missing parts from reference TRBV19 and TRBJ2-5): DGGITQSPKYLFRKEGQNVTLSCEQNLNHDAMYWYRQDPGQGLRLIYYSQIVNDFQKGDIAEGYSVSREKKESFPLTVTSAQKNPTAFYLCASSRVGGREGRSETQYFGPGTRLLVL.

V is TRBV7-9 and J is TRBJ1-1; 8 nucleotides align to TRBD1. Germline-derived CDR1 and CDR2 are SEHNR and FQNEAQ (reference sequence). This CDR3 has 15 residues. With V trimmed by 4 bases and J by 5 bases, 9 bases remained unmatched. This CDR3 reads CASSSSGTGSTEAFF. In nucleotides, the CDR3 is TGTGCCAGCAGCTCCTCCGGGACAGGTTCTACTGAAGCTTTCTTT.

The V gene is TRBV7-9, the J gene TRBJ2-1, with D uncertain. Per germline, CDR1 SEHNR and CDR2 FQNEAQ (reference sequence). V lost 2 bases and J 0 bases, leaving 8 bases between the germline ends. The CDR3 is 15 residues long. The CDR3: CASSLSESSYNEQFF. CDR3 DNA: TGTGCCAGCAGCTTAAGCGAAAGCTCCTACAATGAGCAGTTCTTC. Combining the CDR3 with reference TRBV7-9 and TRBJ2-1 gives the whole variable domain DTGVSQNPRHKITKRGQNVTFRCDPISEHNRLYWYRQTLGQGPEFLTYFQNEAQLEKSRLLSDRFSAERPKGSFSTLEIQRTEQGDSAMYLCASSLSESSYNEQFFGPGTRLTVL.

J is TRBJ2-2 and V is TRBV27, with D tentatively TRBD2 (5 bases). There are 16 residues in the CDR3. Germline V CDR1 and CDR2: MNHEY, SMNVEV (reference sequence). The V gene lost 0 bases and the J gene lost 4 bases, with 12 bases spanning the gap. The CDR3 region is CASSLSGTRSTGELFF. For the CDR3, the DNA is TGTGCCAGCAGTTTATCGGGAACTAGGTCCACCGGGGAGCTGTTTTTT.

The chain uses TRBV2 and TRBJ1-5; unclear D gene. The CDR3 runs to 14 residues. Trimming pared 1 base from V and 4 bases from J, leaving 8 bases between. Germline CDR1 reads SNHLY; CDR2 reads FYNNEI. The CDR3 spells CASSEDGGNQPQHF. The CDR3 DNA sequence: TGTGCCAGCAGTGAAGACGGAGGGAATCAGCCCCAGCATTTT.

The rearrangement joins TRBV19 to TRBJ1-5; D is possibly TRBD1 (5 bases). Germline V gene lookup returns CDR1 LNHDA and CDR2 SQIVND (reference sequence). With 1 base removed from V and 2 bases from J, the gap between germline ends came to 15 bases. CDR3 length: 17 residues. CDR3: CASSIGRQGAGNQPQHF. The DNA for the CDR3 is TGTGCCAGTAGTATAGGTAGGCAGGGTGCTGGCAATCAGCCCCAGCATTTT.

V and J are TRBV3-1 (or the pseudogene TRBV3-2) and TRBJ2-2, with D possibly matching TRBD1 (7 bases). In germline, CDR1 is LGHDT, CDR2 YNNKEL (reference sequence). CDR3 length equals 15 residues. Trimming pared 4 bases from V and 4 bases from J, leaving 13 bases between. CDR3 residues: CASSPRDRITGELFF. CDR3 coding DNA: TGTGCCAGCAGCCCGCGGGACAGAATCACCGGGGAGCTGTTTTTT.

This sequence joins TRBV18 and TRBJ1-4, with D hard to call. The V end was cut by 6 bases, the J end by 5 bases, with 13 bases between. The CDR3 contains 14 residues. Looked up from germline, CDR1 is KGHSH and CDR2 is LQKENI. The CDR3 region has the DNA TGTGCCAGCTCTCCGGGATTTAGAAATGAAAAACTGTTTTTT. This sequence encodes CASSPGFRNEKLFF.

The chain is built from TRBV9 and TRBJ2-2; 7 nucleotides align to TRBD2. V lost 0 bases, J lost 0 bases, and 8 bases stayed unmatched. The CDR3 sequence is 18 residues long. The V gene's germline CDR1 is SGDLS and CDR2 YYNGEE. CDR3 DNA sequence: TGTGCCAGCAGCGTAGCCCCATCTAGCGGAGCGAACACCGGGGAGCTGTTTTTT. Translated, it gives CASSVAPSSGANTGELFF.

CDR3 sequence: CASSLDPVNEQFF. The CDR3 bases are TGTGCCAGCAGCTTAGATCCGGTCAATGAGCAGTTCTTC. The chain recombines TRBV11-3 with TRBJ2-1; D remains unclear. V gave up 0 bases and J gave up 6 bases, with 6 bases separating them. Germline CDR1 SGHNT, CDR2 YENEEA. CDR3 size: 13 residues.

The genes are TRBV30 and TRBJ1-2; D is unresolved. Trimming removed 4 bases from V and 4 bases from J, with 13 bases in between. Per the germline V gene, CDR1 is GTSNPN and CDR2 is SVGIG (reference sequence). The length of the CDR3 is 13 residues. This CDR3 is CAWTLTGSYGYTF. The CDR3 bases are TGTGCCTGGACTCTGACGGGAAGCTATGGCTACACCTTC. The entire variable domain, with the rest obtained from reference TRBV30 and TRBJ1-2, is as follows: SQTIHQWPATLVQPVGSPLSLECTVEGTSNPNLYWYRQAAGRGLQLLFYSVGIGQISSEVPQNLSASRPQDRQFILSSKKLLLSDSGFYLCAWTLTGSYGYTFGSGTRLTVV.

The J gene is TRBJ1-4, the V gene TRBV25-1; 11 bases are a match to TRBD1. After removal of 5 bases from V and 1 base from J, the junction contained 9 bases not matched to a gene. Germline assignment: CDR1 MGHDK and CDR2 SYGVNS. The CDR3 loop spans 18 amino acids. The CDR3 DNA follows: TGTGCCAGCAGTAGGGGGACAGGGGGAATTGTAACTAATGAAAAACTGTTTTTT. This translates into CASSRGTGGIVTNEKLFF.